The clone carrying this T cell receptor (beta chain) was seen at least ten times. Antigen: not known. This record comes from a study of beta chain bispecific antibodies for T cell cancers. Study-level findings and limits: In these mixed samples, most targeted TRBV reads derived from the leukemia cell line. An anti-TRBV5-5 antibody cross-reacts with the highly similar TRBV5-6.

Either OKT3 anti-CD3 antibody or CD3/CD28 beads expanded T cells from blood mononuclear cells over roughly three days. V was cut by 7 bases and J by 2 bases, with 12 bases left in between. CDR1 SNHLY and CDR2 FYNNEI come from the germline V gene. The CDR3 covers 13 residues. Unique molecular identifier barcodes measured each clonotype's abundance. Each CDR3 protein gets one entry after TCRdb re-called the 5' RACE reads with MiXCR. The sample contains approximately 15,000 distinct CDR3 sequences, 2.1% of which appear only once. The sequenced sample consisted of healthy donor T cells cultured with leukemia cells. This TCR derives from a human donor in good health. Some clones in this sample may be carry-over from other donors' samples. The V and J genes are TRBV2 and TRBJ2-7; TRBD2 might be the D (6 bases). DNA of the CDR3: TGTGCCAGCACCCCGGAGGGAACCTACGAGCAGTACTTC. Amino acids: CASTPEGTYEQYF.